This T cell receptor beta chain was captured by sequencing in a study of T cells in Graves' hyperthyroidism and ophthalmopathy (dated by TCRdb to the late 2010s). Notes on the research overall: Peripheral blood samples were taken at initial diagnosis, before any treatment was given. To identify TCR V-J signatures that set the groups apart, the researchers used a discovery cohort of roughly 100 patients, made up of roughly 45 with Graves' ophthalmopathy and 57 with stable Graves' hyperthyroidism. Whether ophthalmopathy could be predicted prospectively was tested in an independent validation cohort made up of 18 to 20 hyperthyroidism patients plus 17 patients who later progressed to ophthalmopathy. For training and testing, the roughly 100 patients in the discovery cohort were randomly divided in a 7:3 ratio. In addition, the study compared T-cell repertoires in thyroid tissue and in blood from about 6 Graves' hyperthyroidism patients. After sampling, hyperthyroidism patients received methimazole starting at 30 mg daily, and ophthalmopathy patients received high-dose intravenous methylprednisolone. TCR Vbeta CDR3 sequencing of some 140 peripheral blood samples (approximately 44 ophthalmopathy, 75 or so hyperthyroidism and around 17 progressor patients) is reported in the paper. On the study overall, not on this receptor specifically: No statistical method was used to set the sample size in advance, and investigators knew the group allocation. In cross-validation, a model built on a 13 V-J signature told ophthalmopathy apart from stable hyperthyroidism with 87.88% sensitivity and roughly 83% specificity, and in testing the same model reached 80%/75%. Most expanded thyroid clonotypes (frequency above 0.001) were also found in blood, which suggests that blood repertoires may mirror thyroid immune responses. In validation, progression to ophthalmopathy was predicted by the model with around 70% sensitivity and nearly 75% specificity, a median of approximately 6.5 months before onset.

This clonotype was counted between two and nine times. The antigen this receptor binds is unknown. Base-call qualities are not available, and no considerably larger clone is one nucleotide away. CDR1 and CDR2 are read off the germline V gene as SNHLY and FYNNEI. The germline V end is reduced by 8 bases and the J end by 5 bases; junction bases left unmatched: 8. The CDR3, cysteine through phenylalanine, is 13 amino acids long. Only the CDR3 part of the read is kept: 39 bases, read in frame from the first base. Amplification of TCR beta CDR3 regions was carried out from RNA transcripts. For the first round of RT-PCR on the TCR CDR3, the HTBI primer set was used together with the Qiagen OneStep RT-PCR kit. Libraries were constructed in a second round of multiplex PCR, after which size selection and purification were carried out. Sequencing of the libraries was done on an Illumina HiSeq2000 using paired-end 100 bp reads. The authors' analysis ran thus. SOAPnuke was used to process the raw data, with reads discarded if the reads contained adapters or uncalled bases, had a mean Phred below 15, or lacked an exact constant-primer or identifier match. COPE v1.2.5 was used to merge high-quality paired reads, and clonotypes were defined as unique nucleotide sequences. Clonotypes were aligned to IMGT TRBV, TRBD and TRBJ reference segments using MiTCR v1.1. The analysis was restricted to V-J combinations with a frequency above 0.0001, which together covered around 99% of the repertoires. A TCS score was defined as the ratio between F50 (clonal expansion) and ExV (chaos), using BLOSUM62-based TCRdist between CDR3 peptides within each V-J. Welch's t-statistics and random forest reduced fewer than 550 V-J features to 13, which were used in a naive Bayes classifier (R e1071). The public reads were reprocessed in TCRdb via fastp at Q25 and MiXCR, keeping in-frame beta chains. Rows are combined by CDR3 protein, so each entry shows the most common genes and DNA. TCRdb assigned the V and J calls; the authors' analysis was not used. Within this sample are some 500,000 distinct CDR3 sequences, with roughly 14% of them counted one time only. The ten most abundant clones make up around a sixth of the sample.

A patient counted as having stable Graves' hyperthyroidism if no progression to ophthalmopathy occurred over 18 months of follow-up. Hyperthyroidism patients were aged 18 to 65 years and newly diagnosed, with disease duration of less than 2 months. Any patient with an uncontrolled infection, another autoimmune disease, pregnancy or lactation was excluded. Diagnoses were established on the basis of clinical symptoms, serum thyroxine and TRAb, thyroid ultrasound, and orbital computed tomography. PBMCs were isolated from 10 ml of fresh peripheral blood by Ficoll-Paque density gradient centrifugation. Total RNA was extracted with Trizol reagent, and quality was checked on an Agilent 2100 Bioanalyzer.

Material: blood. This clonotype was obtained from a young woman with Graves' hyperthyroidism. The chain is made from TRBV2 and TRBJ1-2, with 7 bases in between that match TRBD1. The CDR3 has the sequence CASRGGGGYGYTF. The nucleotides are TGTGCCAGCCGGGGAGGGGGCGGTTATGGCTACACCTTC.